One and the same sample provided the 2 T cell receptor beta chains below, sequenced in a study of blood T cell repertoires in COVID-19. TCRdb's table, derived via immunoSEQ multiplex PCR, lists solely in-frame clones and lacks some. The table records about 400,000 clones, 80% to 90% of them present only once. Sequencing was performed on PBMCs or T cells enriched from blood (not recorded which). The source of these receptors is a woman between 50 and 59 years old who had recovered from COVID-19.

The chain employs TRBV30 and TRBJ1-5; maybe TRBD1 (6 bases). Germline V gene lookup returns CDR1 GTSNPN and CDR2 SVGIG (reference sequence). The ends were cut back, 2 bases at V and 7 bases at J, with 15 bases in the middle. The CDR3 contains 14 residues. CDR3 loop: CAWSWTAPGQPQHF. CDR3 DNA: TGTGCCTGGAGTTGGACAGCCCCGGGACAGCCCCAGCATTTT.

The V call is TRBV7-8, the J call TRBJ2-7; D remains ambiguous. The CDR3 has 12 amino acids. V lost 8 bases to trimming and J lost 3 bases, with 11 bases between them. Germline-derived CDR1 and CDR2 are SGHVS and FQNEAQ. The CDR3 protein is CASYDTYYEQYF. CDR3 bases: TGTGCCAGCTATGACACTTACTACGAGCAGTACTTC.